This is a list of T cell receptor beta chains from one sample in a study of cytomegalovirus exposure and HLA in healthy donors. Profiled with immunoSEQ multiplex PCR; TCRdb holds only in-frame clones, not every one. This table has 160,000 or so clones, roughly four fifths appearing once. The specimen was PBMCs. Receptors originate from a man aged 40-50 years in good health and CMV-seronegative. Both conserved end residues are part of each CDR3. D genes are given only for firm matches. The listing skips clone size in some rows; elsewhere it reads once, few, many or a size class.

V: TRBV6-6
J: TRBJ2-6
D: -
size: -
DNA: TGTGCCAGCAGTTACGGGTTAAGGGGAAGGGCCAACGTCCTGACTTTC
CDR3: CASSYGLRGRANVLTF

V: TRBV7-9
J: TRBJ2-4
D: -
size: -
DNA: TGTGCCAGCAGCTTAAGGGGGGGGCTGAACATTCAGTACTTC
CDR3: CASSLRGGLNIQYF

V: TRBV7-2
J: TRBJ2-1
D: TRBD2
size: -
DNA: TGTGCCAGCAGAGCAAGCGGGAGGGCCGGGCATGAGCAGTTCTTC
CDR3: CASRASGRAGHEQFF

V: TRBV7-2
J: TRBJ1-4
D: -
size: -
DNA: TGTGCCAGCAGCACAGGACCTAATGAAAAACTGTTTTTT
CDR3: CASSTGPNEKLFF

V: TRBV9
J: TRBJ1-2
D: TRBD1
size: few
DNA: TGTGCCAGCAGCCGAAACCTGGGACAGGGTGGAGGCTACACCTTC
CDR3: CASSRNLGQGGGYTF

V: TRBV29-1
J: TRBJ2-3
D: TRBD2
size: -
DNA: TGCAGCGTTGAAAGGCTAGCGGGAGGGAGCACAGATACGCAGTATTTT
CDR3: CSVERLAGGSTDTQYF

V: TRBV4-2
J: TRBJ2-1
D: TRBD2
size: few
DNA: TGTGCCAGCAGCCGAACCGGGACTAGCGGGAGCGATGAGCAGTTCTTC
CDR3: CASSRTGTSGSDEQFF

V: TRBV7-3
J: TRBJ2-1
D: TRBD2
size: -
DNA: TGTGCCAGCAGCCCAGCTAGCGGGAACTACAATGAGCAGTTCTTC
CDR3: CASSPASGNYNEQFF

V: TRBV6-1
J: TRBJ2-3
D: TRBD1
size: -
DNA: TGTGCCAGCAGTCGACAGGGGTGGAGAGATACGCAGTATTTT
CDR3: CASSRQGWRDTQYF

V: TRBV7-2
J: TRBJ1-1
D: -
size: few
DNA: TGTGCCAGCAGCTTTACAGGGACTGAAGCTTTCTTT
CDR3: CASSFTGTEAFF

V: TRBV5-1
J: TRBJ2-1
D: -
size: -
DNA: TGCGCCAGCACCTGGGGCGGTAGCTCCTACAATGAGCAGTTCTTC
CDR3: CASTWGGSSYNEQFF

V: TRBV15
J: TRBJ2-5
D: -
size: once
DNA: TGTGCCACCAGCACAGAGAGCGTAGTGGGGCGTGAGACCCAGTACTTC
CDR3: CATSTESVVGRETQYF

V: TRBV9
J: TRBJ2-1
D: TRBD2
size: -
DNA: TGTGCCAGCAGCGGAGGGACTAGCGGCAATGAGCAGTTCTTC
CDR3: CASSGGTSGNEQFF

V: TRBV7-9
J: TRBJ2-5
D: TRBD2
size: -
DNA: TGTGCCAGCAGCTCCCGTACACTAGCGGGAGTTGGAGAGACCCAGTACTTC
CDR3: CASSSRTLAGVGETQYF

V: TRBV6-5
J: TRBJ2-1
D: TRBD1
size: -
DNA: TGTGCCAGCAGTTCGACCGGGACAGGGGGCGGTGAGCAGTTCTTC
CDR3: CASSSTGTGGGEQFF

V: TRBV4-1
J: TRBJ2-5
D: TRBD2
size: once
DNA: TGCGCCAGCAGCCAACCCCCGGCTAGCGGGAGTAAGACCCAGTACTTC
CDR3: CASSQPPASGSKTQYF

V: TRBV2
J: TRBJ2-3
D: TRBD1
size: -
DNA: TGTGCCAGCGAAGACAGGGGGAATACAGATACGCAGTATTTT
CDR3: CASEDRGNTDTQYF

V: TRBV7-9
J: TRBJ2-3
D: TRBD2
size: -
DNA: TGTGCCAGCAGCACCTGGCGGGCTAGCGGTAGCACAGATACGCAGTATTTT
CDR3: CASSTWRASGSTDTQYF